This is a list of T cell receptor beta chains from one sample in a study of cytomegalovirus exposure and HLA in healthy donors. Assay: immunoSEQ multiplex PCR; the TCRdb copy retains only in-frame clones and omits some. The repertoire holds about 130,000 clones, 79% seen once, with around 1% in the top ten. The sequenced material came from PBMCs. The receptor set was obtained from a male donor in good health and CMV-seronegative. CDR3s include the opening cysteine and the closing phenylalanine or tryptophan. Clone size, where shown, is once, few, many, or a class for clones that have expanded.

15,TRBV4-1,once,CASSQVNSGANVLTF
17,TRBV5-1,NA,CASSLHGLAGGADTQYF
15,TRBV7-8,NA,CASSSFSGSTDTQYF
13,TRBV6-5,NA,CASSYRGKEKLFF
13,TRBV9,NA,CASGLAGQETQYF
13,TRBV2,NA,CAGKGQANQPQHF
13,TRBV10-2,NA,CASRHRGTDTQYF
13,TRBV6-5,few,CASRFGGMDEQYF
15,TRBV7-2,NA,CASSLLAGAYNEQFF
16,TRBV27,NA,CASSLRGQPSSYEQYF
12,TRBV10-3,once,CAISEEIYGYTF
13,TRBV30,NA,CAWRRDSSYEQYF
15,TRBV30,NA,CAWSPGGLGKETQYF
15,TRBV7-3,NA,CASSQTGAGTGELFF
14,TRBV7-3,NA,CASSSGGADNEQFF
13,TRBV27,NA,CASSGGVTDTQYF
14,TRBV30,NA,CAWSVNRFTGELFF
12,TRBV28,NA,CAGATGDYGYTF
17,TRBV4-3,few,CASSQDLGGTGGETQYF
13,TRBV29-1,NA,CSVGWQENEKLFF
14,TRBV5-8,NA,CASSPTGGRTEAFF
17,TRBV5-4,NA,CASSLGLAGPSTDTQYF
13,TRBV30,NA,CAWSEGGNSPLHF
16,TRBV7-2,NA,CASSRMGTGANYEQYF
15,TRBV5-4,NA,CASSLTSGGGNEQFF